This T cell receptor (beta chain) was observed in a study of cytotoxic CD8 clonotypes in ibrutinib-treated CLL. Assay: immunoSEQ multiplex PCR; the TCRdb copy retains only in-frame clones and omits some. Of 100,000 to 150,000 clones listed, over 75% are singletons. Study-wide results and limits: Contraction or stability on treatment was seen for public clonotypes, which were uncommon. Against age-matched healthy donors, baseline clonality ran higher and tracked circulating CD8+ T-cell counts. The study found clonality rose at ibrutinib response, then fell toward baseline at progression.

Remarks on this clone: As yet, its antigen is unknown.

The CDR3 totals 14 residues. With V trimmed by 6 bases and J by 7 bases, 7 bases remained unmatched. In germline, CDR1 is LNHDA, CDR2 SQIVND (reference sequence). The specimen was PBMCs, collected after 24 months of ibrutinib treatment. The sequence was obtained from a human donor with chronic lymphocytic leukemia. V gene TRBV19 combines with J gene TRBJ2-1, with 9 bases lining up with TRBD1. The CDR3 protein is CASRDRGRENEQFF. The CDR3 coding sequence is TGTGCCAGTAGGGACAGGGGAAGGGAGAATGAGCAGTTCTTC.